A single sample gave rise to the 20 T cell receptor beta chains below, sequenced in a study of blood T cell repertoires in COVID-19 (dated by TCRdb to the early 2020s). The library relied on the immunoSEQ multiplex PCR assay. TCRdb re-hosts the immuneACCESS table, in-frame sequences only. Its copies lack some clones; in the studies checked, an unresolved V gene accounts for under half of them, and the cause for the rest is not known. The sample profile shows 30,000 to 35,000 clones; around four fifths of them were found once. The leading ten clones occupy 3% to 4% of the sample. Specimen: peripheral blood. The origin of the receptors is a man in his forties or fifties with acute or convalescent COVID-19.

The chain uses TRBV6-5 and TRBJ2-5, with 8 bases fitting TRBD1. Unmatched junction bases numbered 6, after V lost 2 bases and J lost 4 bases. This CDR3 comprises 15 residues. Germline V gives CDR1 MNHEY, CDR2 SVGAGI. The CDR3 coding sequence is TGTGCCAGCAGTTACGGGCAGGGGGCATTAGAGACCCAGTACTTC. This sequence encodes CASSYGQGALETQYF.

This clone was counted only a few times. This chain joins TRBV7-2 and TRBJ1-5; D perhaps matches TRBD1 (6 bases). CDR1 is SGHTA, CDR2 FQGNSA, per germline. With 2 bases removed from V and 2 bases from J, the gap between germline ends came to 10 bases. The CDR3 length is 15 residues. Here the CDR3 DNA reads TGTGCCAGCAGCTTATTGGCAGGGGGCAATCAGCCCCAGCATTTT. Its protein is CASSLLAGGNQPQHF.

The genes are TRBV3-1 (or the pseudogene TRBV3-2) and TRBJ2-5, with 7 bases aligning to TRBD1. The length of the CDR3 is 15 residues. V dropped 1 base and J dropped 2; count of bases not matched to a gene: 4. The germline CDR1 and CDR2 sequences are LGHDT and YNNKEL (reference sequence). The CDR3 is CASSQAGTVQETQYF. CDR3 in DNA: TGTGCCAGCAGCCAAGCCGGGACAGTTCAAGAGACCCAGTACTTC.

The rearrangement links TRBV3-1 (or the pseudogene TRBV3-2) to TRBJ2-7; 9 nucleotides line up with TRBD2. The germline gives CDR1 LGHDT, CDR2 YNNKEL (reference sequence). Losses at the gene ends were 4 bases for V and 5 bases for J; bases not matched to a gene: 9. The CDR3 runs 15 residues. CDR3 sequence (DNA): TGTGCCAGCAGCCTACGGGTAGCGGGAGTCAACGAGCAGTACTTC. Its translation is CASSLRVAGVNEQYF.

The chain uses TRBV5-8 and TRBJ2-3, with D perhaps TRBD2 (5 bases). V was clipped by 0 bases and J by 2 bases, with 16 bases between them. From germline, CDR1 is SGHTS and CDR2 YDEGEE. This CDR3 region has 17 residues. This CDR3 reads CASSLVGPRANTDTQYF. The CDR3 DNA reads TGTGCCAGCAGCTTGGTTGGTCCGCGGGCTAACACAGATACGCAGTATTTT.

This rearrangement joins TRBV7-9 to TRBJ1-2; 8 bases map to TRBD1. The length of the CDR3 is 13 residues. V was pared by 5 bases and J by 6 bases, with 5 bases of the junction left unmatched. Germline V lookup: CDR1 SEHNR, CDR2 FQNEAQ (reference sequence). The CDR3 nucleotides read TGTGCCAGCAGCGACAGGGGTGACGATGGCTACACCTTC. Translated, it gives CASSDRGDDGYTF.

V gene TRBV5-1 combines with J gene TRBJ1-1; tentative D call: TRBD1 (6 bases). With 4 bases removed from V and 2 bases from J, the gap between germline ends came to 9 bases. Germline lookup yields CDR1 SGHRS and CDR2 YFSETQ. This CDR3 region has 13 residues. Written as DNA, the CDR3 is TGCGCCAGCAGCCAAGGGACAAACACTGAAGCTTTCTTT. Translation: CASSQGTNTEAFF.

The chain uses TRBV3-1 (or the pseudogene TRBV3-2) and TRBJ1-2; maybe TRBD1 (5 bases). Trimming pared 1 base from V and 5 bases from J, leaving 8 bases between. CDR1 and CDR2 from the germline V gene are LGHDT and YNNKEL (reference sequence). This CDR3 is 13 amino acids long. For the CDR3, the DNA is TGTGCCAGCAGCCAAGTGGGGCCTTATGGCTACACCTTC. Translating gives CASSQVGPYGYTF.

The rearrangement uses TRBV29-1 and TRBJ1-1; 9 positions agree with TRBD1. The CDR3 totals 14 residues. V shed 3 bases and J 4 bases; nucleotides not matched to a gene: 6. Per the germline V gene, CDR1 is SQVTM and CDR2 is ANQGSEA. CDR3 residues: CSVDLQGASTEAFF. The CDR3, as DNA: TGCAGCGTTGATCTACAGGGGGCTAGCACTGAAGCTTTCTTT.

The rearrangement uses TRBV2 and TRBJ2-3, with no clear D. V was trimmed by 6 bases and J by 0 bases, leaving 10 bases between them. Germline V lookup: CDR1 SNHLY, CDR2 FYNNEI. CDR3 size: 14 residues. The CDR3 DNA follows: TGTGCCAGCAGGGGCTACTTTAGCACAGATACGCAGTATTTT. Protein: CASRGYFSTDTQYF.

V is TRBV5-1 and J is TRBJ2-2; 8 positions agree with TRBD1. J was trimmed by 6 bases and V by 1 base; bases with no gene match: 2. The CDR3 is 14 amino acids. The germline V gene encodes CDR1 SGHRS and CDR2 YFSETQ. The CDR3 nucleotides are TGCGCCAGCAGCTTGAAACAGGGGGCCGGGGAGCTGTTTTTT. This codes for CASSLKQGAGELFF.

The rearrangement uses TRBV11-1 and TRBJ2-7, with 9 bases matching TRBD1. Trimming cost V 3 bases and J 4 bases; bases outside gene matches: 4. Germline V gene lookup returns CDR1 SGHAT and CDR2 FQDESV (reference sequence). The CDR3 extends over 14 amino acids. The CDR3 region has the DNA TGTGCCAGCAGCTTTGAACAGGGGGCTTACGAGCAGTACTTC. Protein sequence: CASSFEQGAYEQYF.

This rearrangement joins TRBV7-6 to TRBJ2-1, with TRBD2 matching 10 bases. Germline V gene lookup returns CDR1 SGHVS and CDR2 FNYEAQ. The CDR3 covers 16 residues. Losses at the gene ends were 5 bases for V and 0 bases for J; bases not matched to a gene: 4. CDR3 bases: TGTGCCAGCAGCCGGACTAGCGGCAGCTCCTACAATGAGCAGTTCTTC. Protein: CASSRTSGSSYNEQFF.

The gene calls are TRBV3-1 (or the pseudogene TRBV3-2) and TRBJ2-4, with D perhaps TRBD1 (5 bases). The length of the CDR3 is 13 residues. CDR1 LGHDT and CDR2 YNNKEL come from the germline V gene (reference sequence). V was clipped by 6 bases and J by 16 bases, with 22 bases between them. The CDR3 protein is CASSAGFNRHFYF. CDR3 nucleotides: TGTGCCAGCAGTGCAGGGTTCAACAGACATTTCTACTTC.

The chain carries TRBV9 and TRBJ1-2, with a weak D call TRBD1 (5 bases). Looked up from germline, CDR1 is SGDLS and CDR2 is YYNGEE. The CDR3 loop spans 14 amino acids. Trimming took 4 bases from V and 6 from J, leaving 16 bases between them. The CDR3 DNA reads as TGTGCCAGCAGCCAACAGGTGGTGGGCCATGGCTACACCTTC. Its translation: CASSQQVVGHGYTF.

V usage is TRBV19 and J usage is TRBJ2-3; 9 bases map to TRBD2. With V trimmed by 5 bases and J by 4 bases, 7 bases remained unmatched. Per germline, CDR1 LNHDA and CDR2 SQIVND (reference sequence). The CDR3 runs 15 residues. CDR3 nucleotides: TGTGCCAGTAGTTGGGGCGGGGGGGCCCCAGATACGCAGTATTTT. It translates to CASSWGGGAPDTQYF. The whole variable domain, filled in from reference TRBV19 and TRBJ2-3, reads DGGITQSPKYLFRKEGQNVTLSCEQNLNHDAMYWYRQDPGQGLRLIYYSQIVNDFQKGDIAEGYSVSREKKESFPLTVTSAQKNPTAFYLCASSWGGGAPDTQYFGPGTRLTVL.

The rearrangement uses TRBV19 and TRBJ1-5, with 10 bases lining up with TRBD1. The CDR3 runs 15 residues. J was trimmed by 6 bases and V by 6 bases; bases with no gene match: 8. Germline V lookup: CDR1 LNHDA, CDR2 SQIVND (reference sequence). The DNA for the CDR3 is TGTGCCAGTAGGAAGACAGGGGGCCGGAGTCAGCCCCAGCATTTT. The encoded protein is CASRKTGGRSQPQHF.

The rearrangement joins TRBV18 to TRBJ2-2, with D unresolved. The CDR3 is made up of 15 amino acids. From germline, CDR1 is KGHSH and CDR2 LQKENI. Trimming took off 4 bases at V and 0 bases at J, with 9 bases between the two ends. This CDR3 is CASSQQNSNTGELFF. CDR3 nucleotide sequence: TGTGCCAGCTCACAACAGAATTCGAACACCGGGGAGCTGTTTTTT.

The chain joins TRBV19 to TRBJ2-2; 8 nucleotides line up with TRBD1. V lost 10 bases, J lost 3 bases, and 7 bases stayed unmatched. The CDR3 loop spans 14 amino acids. Germline V gene sequence: CDR1 LNHDA, CDR2 SQIVND (reference sequence). DNA for the CDR3: TGTGCCACCGGGGACAGGACCTACACCGGGGAGCTGTTTTTT. Its translation is CATGDRTYTGELFF.

The chain combines TRBV27 with TRBJ2-7; 8 bases are shared with TRBD2. The CDR3 totals 13 residues. Germline trimming cut 2 bases from V and 5 bases from J; bases unmatched to any gene: 2. CDR1 is MNHEY, CDR2 SMNVEV, per germline (reference sequence). CDR3 bases: TGTGCCAGCAGTTTAAGCGGGAGAAACGAGCAGTACTTC. Amino acids: CASSLSGRNEQYF.